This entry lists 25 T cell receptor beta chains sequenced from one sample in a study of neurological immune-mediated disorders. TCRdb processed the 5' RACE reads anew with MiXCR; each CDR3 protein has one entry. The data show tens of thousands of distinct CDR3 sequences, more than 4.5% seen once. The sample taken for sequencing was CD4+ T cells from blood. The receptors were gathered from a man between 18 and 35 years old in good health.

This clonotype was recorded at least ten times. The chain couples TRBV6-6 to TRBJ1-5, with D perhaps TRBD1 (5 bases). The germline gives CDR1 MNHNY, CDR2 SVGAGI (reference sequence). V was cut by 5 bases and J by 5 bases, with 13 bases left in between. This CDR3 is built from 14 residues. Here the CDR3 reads CASSQTGGYQPQHF. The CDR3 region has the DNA TGTGCCAGCAGTCAGACCGGGGGGTATCAGCCCCAGCATTTT.

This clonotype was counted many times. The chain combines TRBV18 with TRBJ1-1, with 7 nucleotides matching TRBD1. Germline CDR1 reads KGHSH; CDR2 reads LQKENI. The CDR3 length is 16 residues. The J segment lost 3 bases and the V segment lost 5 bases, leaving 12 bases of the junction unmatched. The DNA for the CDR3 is TGTGCCAGCTCATCTACAGGGGAAGGGCCAGACACTGAAGCTTTCTTT. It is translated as CASSSTGEGPDTEAFF. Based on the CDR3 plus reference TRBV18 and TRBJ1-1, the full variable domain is NAGVMQNPRHLVRRRGQEARLRCSPMKGHSHVYWYRQLPEEGLKFMVYLQKENIIDESGMPKERFSAEFPKEGPSILRIQQVVRGDSAAYFCASSSTGEGPDTEAFFGQGTRLTVV.

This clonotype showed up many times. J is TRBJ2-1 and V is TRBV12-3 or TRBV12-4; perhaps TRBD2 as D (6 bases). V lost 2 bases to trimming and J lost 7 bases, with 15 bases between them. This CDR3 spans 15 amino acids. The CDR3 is CASSLNPEGLNEQFF. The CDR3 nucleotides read TGTGCCAGCAGTTTAAACCCGGAGGGGCTTAATGAGCAGTTCTTC.

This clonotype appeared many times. The CDR3 coding sequence is TGCAGCGCACAGGGAGGTCAAGAGACCCAGTACTTC. Amino acid sequence: CSAQGGQETQYF. The J gene is TRBJ2-5, the V gene TRBV29-1; D tentatively fits TRBD1 or TRBD2 (6 bases each). This CDR3 contains 12 residues. V was clipped by 7 bases and J by 2 bases, with 11 bases between them. CDR1 is SQVTM, CDR2 ANQGSEA, per germline.

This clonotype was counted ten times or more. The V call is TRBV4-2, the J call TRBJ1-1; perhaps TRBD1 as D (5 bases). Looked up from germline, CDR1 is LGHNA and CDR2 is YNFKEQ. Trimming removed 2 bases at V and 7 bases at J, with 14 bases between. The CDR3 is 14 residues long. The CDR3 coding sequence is TGTGCCAGCAGCCAACACGGACACAGACTTGAAGCTTTCTTT. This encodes CASSQHGHRLEAFF.

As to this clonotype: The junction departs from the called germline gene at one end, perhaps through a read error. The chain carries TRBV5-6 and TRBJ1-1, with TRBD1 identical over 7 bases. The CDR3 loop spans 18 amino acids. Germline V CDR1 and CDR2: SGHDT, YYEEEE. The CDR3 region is CASRSTTGDVKGDTEAFF. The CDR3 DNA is TGTGCAAGCAGATCGACTACAGGGGACGTGAAGGGGGACACTGAAGCTTTCTTT.

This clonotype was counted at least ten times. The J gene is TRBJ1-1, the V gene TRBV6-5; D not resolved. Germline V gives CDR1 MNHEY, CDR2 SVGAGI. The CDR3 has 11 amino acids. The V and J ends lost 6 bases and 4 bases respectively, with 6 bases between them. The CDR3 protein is CASRSTTEAFF. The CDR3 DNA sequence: TGTGCCAGCAGATCAACCACTGAAGCTTTCTTT.

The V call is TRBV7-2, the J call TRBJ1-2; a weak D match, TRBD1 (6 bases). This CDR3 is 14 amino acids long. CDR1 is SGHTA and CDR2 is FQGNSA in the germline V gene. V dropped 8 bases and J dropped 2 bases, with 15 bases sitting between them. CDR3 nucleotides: TGTGCCAGCTTAGTCAGGGGCTCGAACTATGGCTACACCTTC. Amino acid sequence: CASLVRGSNYGYTF.

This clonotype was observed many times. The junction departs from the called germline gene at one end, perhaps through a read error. CDR3 sequence: CASSIGEGGYEQYF. The CDR3 nucleotides are TGTGCTAGCAGCATAGGGGAGGGCGGCTACGAGCAGTACTTC. This chain uses TRBV7-7 with TRBJ2-7; the match to TRBD2 covers 7 bases. CDR1 is SSHAT and CDR2 is FNYEAQ in the germline V gene (reference sequence). There are 14 residues in the CDR3.

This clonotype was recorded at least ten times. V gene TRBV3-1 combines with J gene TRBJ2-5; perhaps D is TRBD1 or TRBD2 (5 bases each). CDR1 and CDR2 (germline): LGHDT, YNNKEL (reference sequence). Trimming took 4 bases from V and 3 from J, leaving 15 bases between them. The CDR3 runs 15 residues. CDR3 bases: TGTGCCAGCAGCCTCGGGGTAGGGGAAGAAGAGACCCAGTACTTC. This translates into CASSLGVGEEETQYF.

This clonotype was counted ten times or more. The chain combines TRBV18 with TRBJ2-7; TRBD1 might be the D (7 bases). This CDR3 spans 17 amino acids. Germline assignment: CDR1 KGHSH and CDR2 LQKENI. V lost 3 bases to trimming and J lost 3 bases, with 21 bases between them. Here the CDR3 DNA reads TGTGCCAGCTCACCGAGGGGGGACAGCCTGCTAATCTACGAGCAGTACTTC. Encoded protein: CASSPRGDSLLIYEQYF.

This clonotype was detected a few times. CDR3 amino acids: CASRTSGANEQFF. The CDR3 bases are TGCGCCAGCAGGACTAGCGGGGCAAATGAGCAGTTCTTC. The chain uses TRBV10-2 and TRBJ2-1; TRBD2 agrees at 11 bases. Germline-derived CDR1 and CDR2 are WSHSY and SAAADI. The CDR3 is 13 amino acids. V trimming: 6 bases; J trimming: 7 bases; junction bases outside the gene matches: 2.

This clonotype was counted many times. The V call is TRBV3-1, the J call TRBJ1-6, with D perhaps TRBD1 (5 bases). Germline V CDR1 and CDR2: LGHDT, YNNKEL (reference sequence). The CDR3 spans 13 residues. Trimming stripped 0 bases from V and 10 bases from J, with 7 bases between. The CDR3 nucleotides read TGTGCCAGCAGCCAAGATCGGGGGTCACCCCTCCACTTT. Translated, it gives CASSQDRGSPLHF. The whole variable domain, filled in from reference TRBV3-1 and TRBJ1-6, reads DTAVSQTPKYLVTQMGNDKSIKCEQNLGHDTMYWYKQDSKKFLKIMFSYNNKELIINETVPNRFSPKSPDKAHLNLHINSLELGDSAVYFCASSQDRGSPLHFGNGTRLTVT.

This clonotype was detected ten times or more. The DNA for the CDR3 is TGTGCCAGCAGTCCCGGGACAGCTAGCTATGGCTACACCTTC. Translating it yields CASSPGTASYGYTF. The chain uses TRBV27 and TRBJ1-2, with 7 bases lining up with TRBD1. Germline V gene sequence: CDR1 MNHEY, CDR2 SMNVEV (reference sequence). The CDR3 has 14 residues. Trimming at V came to 5 bases and at J to 4 bases, leaving 7 bases not matched to a gene.

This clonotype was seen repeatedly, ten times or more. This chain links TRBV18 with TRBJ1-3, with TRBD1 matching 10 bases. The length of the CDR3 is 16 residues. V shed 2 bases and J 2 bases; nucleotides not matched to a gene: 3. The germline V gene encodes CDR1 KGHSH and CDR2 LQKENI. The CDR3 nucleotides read TGTGCCAGCTCACCATCGGGACAGGGGACTGGAAACACCATATATTTT. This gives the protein CASSPSGQGTGNTIYF.

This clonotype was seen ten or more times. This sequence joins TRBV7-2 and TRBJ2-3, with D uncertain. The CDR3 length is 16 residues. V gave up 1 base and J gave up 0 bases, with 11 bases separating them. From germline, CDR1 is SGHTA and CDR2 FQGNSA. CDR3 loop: CASSLGGLPSTDTQYF. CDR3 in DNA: TGTGCCAGCAGCTTAGGCGGTTTGCCAAGCACAGATACGCAGTATTTT.

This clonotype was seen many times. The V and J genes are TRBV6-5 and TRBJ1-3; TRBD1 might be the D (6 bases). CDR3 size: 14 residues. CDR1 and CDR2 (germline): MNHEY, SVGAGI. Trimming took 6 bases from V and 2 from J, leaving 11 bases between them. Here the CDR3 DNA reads TGTGCCAGCAGCAGAACAGGGACTGGAAACACCATATATTTT. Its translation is CASSRTGTGNTIYF.

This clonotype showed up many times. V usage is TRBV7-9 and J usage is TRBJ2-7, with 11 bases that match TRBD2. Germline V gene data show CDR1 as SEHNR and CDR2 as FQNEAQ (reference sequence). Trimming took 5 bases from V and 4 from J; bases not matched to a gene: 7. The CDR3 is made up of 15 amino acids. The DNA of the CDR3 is TGTGCCAGCAGCCCTCGTACTAGCGGGGGTTACGAGCAGTACTTC. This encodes CASSPRTSGGYEQYF. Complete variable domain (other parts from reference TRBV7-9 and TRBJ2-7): DTGVSQNPRHKITKRGQNVTFRCDPISEHNRLYWYRQTLGQGPEFLTYFQNEAQLEKSRLLSDRFSAERPKGSFSTLEIQRTEQGDSAMYLCASSPRTSGGYEQYFGPGTRLTVT.

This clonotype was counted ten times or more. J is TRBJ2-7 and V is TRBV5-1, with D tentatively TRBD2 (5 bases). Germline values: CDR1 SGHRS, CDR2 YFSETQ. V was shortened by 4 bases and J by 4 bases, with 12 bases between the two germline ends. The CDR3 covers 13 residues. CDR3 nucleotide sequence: TGCGCCAGCAGCGACCTTCGGGGTTACGAGCAGTACTTC. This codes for CASSDLRGYEQYF.

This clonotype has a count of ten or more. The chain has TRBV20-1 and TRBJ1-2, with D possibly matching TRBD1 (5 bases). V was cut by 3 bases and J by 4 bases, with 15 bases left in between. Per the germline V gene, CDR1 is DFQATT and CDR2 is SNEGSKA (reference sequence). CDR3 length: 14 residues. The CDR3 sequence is CSASKTDPRYGYTF. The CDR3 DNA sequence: TGCAGTGCTAGCAAGACAGACCCACGCTATGGCTACACCTTC.

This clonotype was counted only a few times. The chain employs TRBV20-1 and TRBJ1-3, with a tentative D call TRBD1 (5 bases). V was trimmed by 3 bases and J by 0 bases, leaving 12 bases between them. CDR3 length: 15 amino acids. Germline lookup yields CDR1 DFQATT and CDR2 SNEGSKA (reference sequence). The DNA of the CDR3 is TGCAGTGCTAGGCCCGGAGGGGTCTCTGGAAACACCATATATTTT. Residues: CSARPGGVSGNTIYF.

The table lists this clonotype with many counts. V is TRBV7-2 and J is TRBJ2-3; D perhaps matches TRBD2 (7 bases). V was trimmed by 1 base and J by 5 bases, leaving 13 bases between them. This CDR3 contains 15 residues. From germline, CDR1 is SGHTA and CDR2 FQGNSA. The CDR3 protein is CASSLEGGHGDTQYF. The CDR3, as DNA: TGTGCCAGCAGCTTAGAGGGGGGGCATGGAGATACGCAGTATTTT.

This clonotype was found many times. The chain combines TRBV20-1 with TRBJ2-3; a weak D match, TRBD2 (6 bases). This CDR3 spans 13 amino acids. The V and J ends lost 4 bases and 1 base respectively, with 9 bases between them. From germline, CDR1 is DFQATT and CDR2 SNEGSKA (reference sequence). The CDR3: CSATWRGTDTQYF. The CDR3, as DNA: TGCAGTGCTACGTGGAGGGGCACAGATACGCAGTATTTT.

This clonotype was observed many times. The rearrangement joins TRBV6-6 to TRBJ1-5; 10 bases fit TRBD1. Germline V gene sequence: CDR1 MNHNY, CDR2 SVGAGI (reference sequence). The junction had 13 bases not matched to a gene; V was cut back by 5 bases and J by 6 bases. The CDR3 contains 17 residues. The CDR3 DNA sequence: TGTGCCAGCAGTAAAAGACAGGGGGCGGGCAAAGGTCAGCCCCAGCATTTT. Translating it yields CASSKRQGAGKGQPQHF.

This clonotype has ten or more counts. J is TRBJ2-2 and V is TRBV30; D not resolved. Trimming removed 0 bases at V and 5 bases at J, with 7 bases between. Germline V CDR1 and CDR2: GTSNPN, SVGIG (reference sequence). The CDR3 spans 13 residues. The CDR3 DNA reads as TGTGCCTGGAGTGTACAGATTACCGGGGAGCTGTTTTTT. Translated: CAWSVQITGELFF.